The entry that follows covers one T cell receptor beta chain sequence. The authors' processing: Amplification with reference gene primers provided the estimates of nucleated cell counts. TCRdb keeps only in-frame clones here, not all; method: immunoSEQ multiplex PCR. V, J and clone size were drawn from that table, and D and trimming were deduced from the DNA. The table shows around 96,000 clones, with about 96% occurring only once. This sample is part of a study of blood T cell repertoires in COVID-19. The wider study: The analysed material was cDNA or gDNA that came from T cells, B-cell-depleted T cells, or PBMCs.

The ends lost 6 bases at V and 2 bases at J; junction bases unmatched: 18. Germline lookup yields CDR1 SGHDT and CDR2 YYEEEE. The CDR3 is 19 amino acids. Sequencing was performed on peripheral blood. This TCR was sampled from a human donor with active COVID-19. The donor label of this sample is uncertain. This chain links TRBV5-6 with TRBJ2-1; 9 bases match TRBD2. The chain's CDR3 is CASTRFYTSGGLTYNEQFF. CDR3 DNA: TGTGCCAGCACTCGATTCTATACGAGCGGGGGGTTAACCTACAATGAGCAGTTCTTC.